Below, 4 T cell receptor beta chains from the same sample are listed, as sequenced in a study of shared clonotypes between healthy human individuals. Only in-frame clones appear in the TCRdb table, and some are missing; sequencing was by immunoSEQ multiplex PCR. The data show 85,000 to 100,000 clones, with 60% to 75% seen just once and approximately 55% held by the top ten. Source material: memory CD8+ T cells sorted from blood. Subset defined: CD45RO+ cells pooled with CCR7-negative TemRA cells. Every receptor here comes from a man aged 25-45 years in good health.

The rearrangement uses TRBV14 and TRBJ2-1; D is uncertain. Germline V gene sequence: CDR1 SGHDN, CDR2 FVKESK. Trimming removed 4 bases from V and 0 bases from J, with 4 bases in between. The CDR3 loop spans 13 amino acids. CDR3 sequence (DNA): TGTGCCAGCAGCCTGGTCTCCTACAATGAGCAGTTCTTC. Translated: CASSLVSYNEQFF.

The chain uses TRBV6-1 and TRBJ2-3; D is unresolved. CDR3 length equals 11 residues. CDR1 and CDR2 (germline): MNHNS, SASEGT. V lost 5 bases and J 6 bases, leaving 6 bases between the germline ends. In nucleotides, the CDR3 is TGTGCCAGCAGTCTATTGGATACGCAGTATTTT. It yields the protein CASSLLDTQYF.

The chain employs TRBV5-1 and TRBJ2-3; 7 positions match TRBD2. The CDR3 loop spans 14 amino acids. J was trimmed by 2 bases and V by 5 bases; bases with no gene match: 5. CDR1 and CDR2 (germline): SGHRS, YFSETQ. This CDR3 is CASSAGDYTDTQYF. Here the CDR3 DNA reads TGCGCCAGCAGTGCGGGAGATTACACAGATACGCAGTATTTT.

The genes are TRBV5-5 and TRBJ1-1, with unresolved D. There are 16 residues in the CDR3. The V and J ends lost 2 bases and 1 base respectively, with 15 bases between them. CDR1 is SGHKS, CDR2 YYEKEE, per germline (reference sequence). The CDR3 DNA sequence: TGTGCCAGCAGCTTTGTGACCGAACTACCGAACACTGAAGCTTTCTTT. This translates into CASSFVTELPNTEAFF.